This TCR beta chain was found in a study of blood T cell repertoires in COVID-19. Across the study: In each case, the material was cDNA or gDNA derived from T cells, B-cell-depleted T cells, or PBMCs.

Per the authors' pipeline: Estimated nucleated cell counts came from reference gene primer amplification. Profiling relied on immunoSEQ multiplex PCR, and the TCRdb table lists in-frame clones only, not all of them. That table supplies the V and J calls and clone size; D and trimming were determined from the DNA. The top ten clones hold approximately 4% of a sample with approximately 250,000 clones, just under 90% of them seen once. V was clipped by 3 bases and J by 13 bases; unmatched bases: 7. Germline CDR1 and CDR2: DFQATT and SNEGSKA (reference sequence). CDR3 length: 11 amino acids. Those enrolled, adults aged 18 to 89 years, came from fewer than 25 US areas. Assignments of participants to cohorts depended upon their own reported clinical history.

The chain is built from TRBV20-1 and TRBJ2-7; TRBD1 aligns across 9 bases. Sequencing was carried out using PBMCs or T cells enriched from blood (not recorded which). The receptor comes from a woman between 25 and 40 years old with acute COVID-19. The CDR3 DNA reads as TGCAGTGCTAGGGGACAGGGCCCTAGTTACTTC. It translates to CSARGQGPSYF.